The present T cell receptor (beta chain) was sequenced within a study of blood T cell repertoires in COVID-19. Across the whole study: The study drew acute and convalescent COVID-19 samples from the United States, Italy and Spain. In each case, the material was cDNA or gDNA derived from T cells, B-cell-depleted T cells, or PBMCs.

Trimming removed 4 bases from V and 2 bases from J; junction bases left unmatched: 11. CDR1 is MGHRA, CDR2 YSYEKL, per germline. This CDR3 comprises 17 residues. Study processing details: From reference gene primer amplification, estimates of nucleated cell counts were derived. Clones were read by immunoSEQ multiplex PCR, and TCRdb kept only the in-frame ones, dropping some. The DNA was the basis for D and trimming; V, J and clone size are from that table. This table has around 63,000 clones, 80% appearing once. What was sequenced was peripheral blood. The chain has TRBV4-1 and TRBJ2-3; 8 positions agree with TRBD2. The clonotype comes from a man aged 55-75 years with acute or convalescent COVID-19. The CDR3 region is CASSPGLAGRLTDTQYF. As DNA, the CDR3 is TGCGCCAGCAGCCCTGGGCTAGCGGGCCGCCTCACAGATACGCAGTATTTT.